This record concerns one T cell receptor beta chain sequence. The data belong to a study of blood T cell repertoires in COVID-19. A case of COVID-19 had been met by exposed participants within 2 weeks before study entry. The assay was immunoSEQ multiplex PCR, and TCRdb's table has in-frame clones only and misses some. Found here are around 250,000 clones, over 80% of them singletons; the top ten hold over 2.5%. This CDR3 has 14 amino acids. Germline loops: CDR1 MGHRA, CDR2 YSYEKL. V dropped 4 bases and J dropped 5 bases, with 11 bases sitting between them. Sequencing input: PBMCs or T cells enriched from blood (not recorded which). This rearrangement joins TRBV4-1 to TRBJ2-2, with D unresolved. The source is a woman aged 40 to 49 who had been exposed to COVID-19. The CDR3 loop is CASSLRHFTGELFF. CDR3 DNA sequence: TGCGCCAGCAGCCTACGACATTTTACCGGGGAGCTGTTTTTT.